This record covers a single T cell receptor (beta chain). The authors' processing: Reference gene primer amplification gave nucleated cell count estimates. Clones were read by immunoSEQ multiplex PCR, and TCRdb kept only the in-frame ones, dropping some. V and J calls and clone size come straight from that table; D and trimming were deduced from the DNA. This sample has about 64,000 clones, with roughly 93% found just once. The data were obtained in a study of blood T cell repertoires in COVID-19. V shed 2 bases and J 5 bases; nucleotides not matched to a gene: 5. The CDR3 loop spans 14 amino acids. CDR1 is MNHNS and CDR2 is SASEGT in the germline V gene.

This receptor was identified in a human donor in a cohort sampled during active COVID-19. V is TRBV6-1 and J is TRBJ2-5; TRBD2 matches at 7 bases. The sequenced material came from peripheral blood. This chain's CDR3 is CASSEPGGGETQYF. CDR3 sequence (DNA): TGTGCCAGCAGTGAACCGGGGGGAGGGGAGACCCAGTACTTC.